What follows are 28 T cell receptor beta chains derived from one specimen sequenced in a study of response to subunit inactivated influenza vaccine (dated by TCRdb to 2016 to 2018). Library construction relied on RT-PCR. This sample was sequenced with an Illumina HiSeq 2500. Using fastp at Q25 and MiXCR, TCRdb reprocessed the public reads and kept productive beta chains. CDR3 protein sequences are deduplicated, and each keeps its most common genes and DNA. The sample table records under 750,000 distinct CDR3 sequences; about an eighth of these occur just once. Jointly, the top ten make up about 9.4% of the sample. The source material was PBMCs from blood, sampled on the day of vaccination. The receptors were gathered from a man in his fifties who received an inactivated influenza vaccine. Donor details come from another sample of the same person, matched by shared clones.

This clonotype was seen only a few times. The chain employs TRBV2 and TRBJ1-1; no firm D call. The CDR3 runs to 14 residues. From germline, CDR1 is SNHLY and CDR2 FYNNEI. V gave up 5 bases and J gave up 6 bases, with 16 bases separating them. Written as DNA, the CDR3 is TGTGCCAGCAGTACACATTGGGGTAAGGCTGAAGCTTTCTTT. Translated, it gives CASSTHWGKAEAFF.

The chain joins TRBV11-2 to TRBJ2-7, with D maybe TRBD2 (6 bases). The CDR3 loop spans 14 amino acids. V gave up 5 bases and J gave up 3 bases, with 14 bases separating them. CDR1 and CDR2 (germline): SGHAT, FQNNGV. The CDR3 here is CASSPFPSVYEQYF. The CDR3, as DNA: TGTGCCAGCAGCCCCTTCCCTAGCGTCTACGAGCAGTACTTC.

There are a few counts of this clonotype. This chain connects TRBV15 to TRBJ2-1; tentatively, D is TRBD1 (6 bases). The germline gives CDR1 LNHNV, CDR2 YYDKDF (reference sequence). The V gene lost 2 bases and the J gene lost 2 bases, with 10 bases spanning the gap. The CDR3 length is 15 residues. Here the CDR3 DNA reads TGTGCCACCAGCAGATCGGACAGAGCCTACAATGAGCAGTTCTTC. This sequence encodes CATSRSDRAYNEQFF.

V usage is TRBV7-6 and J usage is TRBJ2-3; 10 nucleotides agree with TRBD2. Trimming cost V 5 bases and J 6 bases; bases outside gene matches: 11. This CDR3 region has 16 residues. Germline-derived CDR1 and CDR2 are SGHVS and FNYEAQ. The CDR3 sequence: CASSPVGGTSVDTQYF. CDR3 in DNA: TGTGCCAGCAGCCCCGTCGGGGGGACTAGCGTTGATACGCAGTATTTT.

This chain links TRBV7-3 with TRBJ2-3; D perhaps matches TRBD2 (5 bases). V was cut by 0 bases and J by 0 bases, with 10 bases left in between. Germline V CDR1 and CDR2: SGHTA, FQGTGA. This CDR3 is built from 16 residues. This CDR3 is CASSLTRAESTDTQYF. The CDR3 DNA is TGTGCCAGCAGCTTAACACGAGCGGAAAGCACAGATACGCAGTATTTT. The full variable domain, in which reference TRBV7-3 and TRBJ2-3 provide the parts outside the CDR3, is GAGVSQTPSNKVTEKGKYVELRCDPISGHTALYWYRQSLGQGPEFLIYFQGTGAADDSGLPNDRFFAVRPEGSVSTLKIQRTERGDSAVYLCASSLTRAESTDTQYFGPGTRLTVL.

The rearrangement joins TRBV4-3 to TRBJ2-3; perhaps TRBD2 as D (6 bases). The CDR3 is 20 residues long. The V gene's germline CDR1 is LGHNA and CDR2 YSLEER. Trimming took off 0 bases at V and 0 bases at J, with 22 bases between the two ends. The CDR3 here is CASSQDAVRLSGPSTDTQYF. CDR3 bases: TGCGCCAGCAGCCAAGATGCCGTGAGGCTGAGCGGGCCTAGCACAGATACGCAGTATTTT.

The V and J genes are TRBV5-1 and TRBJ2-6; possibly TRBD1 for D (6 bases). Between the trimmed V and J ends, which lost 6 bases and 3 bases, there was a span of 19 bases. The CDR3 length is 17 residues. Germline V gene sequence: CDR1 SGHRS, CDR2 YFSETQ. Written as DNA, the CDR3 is TGCGCCAGCACGACAGGAGCAGGGTCGAGTGGGGCCAACGTCCTGACTTTC. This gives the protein CASTTGAGSSGANVLTF. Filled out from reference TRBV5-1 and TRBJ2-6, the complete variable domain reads KAGVTQTPRYLIKTRGQQVTLSCSPISGHRSVSWYQQTPGQGLQFLFEYFSETQRNKGNFPGRFSGRQFSNSRSEMNVSTLELGDSALYLCASTTGAGSSGANVLTFGAGSRLTVL.

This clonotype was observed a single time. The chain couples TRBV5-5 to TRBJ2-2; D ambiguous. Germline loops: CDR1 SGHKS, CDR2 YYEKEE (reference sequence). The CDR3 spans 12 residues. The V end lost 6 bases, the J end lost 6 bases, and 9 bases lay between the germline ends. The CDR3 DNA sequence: TGTGCCAGCATAGGGTTTGCCGGGGAGCTGTTTTTT. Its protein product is CASIGFAGELFF.

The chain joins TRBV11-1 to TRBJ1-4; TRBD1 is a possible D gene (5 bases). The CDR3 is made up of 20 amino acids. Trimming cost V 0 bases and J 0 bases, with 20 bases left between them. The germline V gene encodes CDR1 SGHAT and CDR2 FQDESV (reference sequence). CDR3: CASSLAWTPRSTATNEKLFF. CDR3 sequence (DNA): TGTGCCAGCAGCTTAGCGTGGACACCACGGTCGACTGCAACTAATGAAAAACTGTTTTTT. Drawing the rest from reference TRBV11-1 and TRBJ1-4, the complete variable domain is EAEVAQSPRYKITEKSQAVAFWCDPISGHATLYWYRQILGQGPELLVQFQDESVVDDSQLPKDRFSAERLKGVDSTLKIQPAELGDSAMYLCASSLAWTPRSTATNEKLFFGSGTQLSVL.

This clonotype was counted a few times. The CDR3 spells CSARMRGALSPLHF. The CDR3 nucleotides read TGCAGTGCTAGGATGAGGGGGGCCTTAAGCCCCCTCCACTTT. This chain joins TRBV20-1 and TRBJ1-6, with D maybe TRBD1 (6 bases). Germline V CDR1 and CDR2: DFQATT, SNEGSKA (reference sequence). The CDR3 spans 14 residues. Trimming shortened V by 3 bases and J by 13 bases, and 19 bases separated the two germline ends.

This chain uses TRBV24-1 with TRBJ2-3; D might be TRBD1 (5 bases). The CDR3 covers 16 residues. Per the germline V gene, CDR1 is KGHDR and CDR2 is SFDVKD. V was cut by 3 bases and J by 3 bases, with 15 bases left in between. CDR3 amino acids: CATSDVDSFPTDTQYF. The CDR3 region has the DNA TGTGCCACCAGTGATGTCGACAGCTTCCCAACAGATACGCAGTATTTT.

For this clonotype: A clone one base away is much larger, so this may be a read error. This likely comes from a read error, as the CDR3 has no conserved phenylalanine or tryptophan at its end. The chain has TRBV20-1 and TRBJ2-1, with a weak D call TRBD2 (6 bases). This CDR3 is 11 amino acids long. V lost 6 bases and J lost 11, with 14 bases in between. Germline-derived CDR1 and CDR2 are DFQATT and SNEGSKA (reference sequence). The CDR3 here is CSAQKGGKQFL. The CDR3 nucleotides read TGCAGTGCCCAGAAGGGAGGAAAGCAGTTCCTC.

The CDR3 bases are TGTGCCAGCAGTTTCCAGGGACTAGCGGGAGGGCCGATTGGCACAGATACGCAGTATTTT. This codes for CASSFQGLAGGPIGTDTQYF. The rearrangement joins TRBV27 to TRBJ2-3, with 16 bases aligning to TRBD2. The V gene end was trimmed by 3 bases and the J gene end by 1 base; junction bases not matched to a gene: 10. The CDR3 has 20 residues. CDR1 is MNHEY and CDR2 is SMNVEV in the germline V gene (reference sequence).

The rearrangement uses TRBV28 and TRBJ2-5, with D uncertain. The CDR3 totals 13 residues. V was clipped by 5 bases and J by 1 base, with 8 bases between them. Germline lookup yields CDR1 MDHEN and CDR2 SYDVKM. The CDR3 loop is CASSDPGQETQYF. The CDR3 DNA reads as TGTGCCAGCAGTGATCCGGGCCAAGAGACCCAGTACTTC.

CDR3 residues: CATSRDYPGTGGYTF. CDR3 coding DNA: TGTGCCACCAGCAGAGATTATCCAGGAACCGGGGGCTACACCTTC. This chain joins TRBV15 and TRBJ1-2; D remains unclear. The V and J ends lost 0 bases and 8 bases respectively, with 16 bases between them. The CDR3 length is 15 residues. The germline V gene encodes CDR1 LNHNV and CDR2 YYDKDF (reference sequence).

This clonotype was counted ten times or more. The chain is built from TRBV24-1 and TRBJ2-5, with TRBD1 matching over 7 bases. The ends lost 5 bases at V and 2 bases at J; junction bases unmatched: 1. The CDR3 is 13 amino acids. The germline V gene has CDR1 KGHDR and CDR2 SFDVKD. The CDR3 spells CATSGDSQETQYF. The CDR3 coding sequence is TGTGCCACCAGTGGGGACAGTCAAGAGACCCAGTACTTC.

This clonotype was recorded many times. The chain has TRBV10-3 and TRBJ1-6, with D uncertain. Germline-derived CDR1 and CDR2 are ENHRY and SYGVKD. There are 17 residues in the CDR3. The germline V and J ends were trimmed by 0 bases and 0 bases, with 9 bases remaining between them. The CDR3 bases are TGTGCCATCAGTGAGTCGCGCAGCAGCTCCTATAATTCACCCCTCCACTTT. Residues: CAISESRSSSYNSPLHF.

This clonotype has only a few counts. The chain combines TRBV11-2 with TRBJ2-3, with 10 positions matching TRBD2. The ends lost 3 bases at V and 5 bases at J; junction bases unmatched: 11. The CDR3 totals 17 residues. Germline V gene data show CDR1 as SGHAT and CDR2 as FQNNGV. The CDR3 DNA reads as TGTGCCAGCAGCTTGGATTTAGCGGGGGGCGTGAGAGATACGCAGTATTTT. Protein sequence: CASSLDLAGGVRDTQYF.

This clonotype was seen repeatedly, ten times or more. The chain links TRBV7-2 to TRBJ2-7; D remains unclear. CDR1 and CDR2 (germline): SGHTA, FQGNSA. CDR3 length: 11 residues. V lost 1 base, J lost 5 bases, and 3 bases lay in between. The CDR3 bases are TGTGCCAGCAGCTTAGGCAACGAGCAGTACTTC. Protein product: CASSLGNEQYF.

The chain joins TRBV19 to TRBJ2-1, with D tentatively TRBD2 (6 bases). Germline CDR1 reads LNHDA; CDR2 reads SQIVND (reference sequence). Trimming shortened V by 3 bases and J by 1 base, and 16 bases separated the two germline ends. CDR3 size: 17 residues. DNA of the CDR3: TGTGCCAGTAGTATCGGCGGGGATATGGGGTCCTACAATGAGCAGTTCTTC. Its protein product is CASSIGGDMGSYNEQFF.

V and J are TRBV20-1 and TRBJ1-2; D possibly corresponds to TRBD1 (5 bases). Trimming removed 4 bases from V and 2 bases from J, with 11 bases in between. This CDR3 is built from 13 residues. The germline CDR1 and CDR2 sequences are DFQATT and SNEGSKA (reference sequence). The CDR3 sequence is CSANIQENYGYTF. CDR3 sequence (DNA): TGCAGTGCTAATATACAGGAAAACTATGGCTACACCTTC.

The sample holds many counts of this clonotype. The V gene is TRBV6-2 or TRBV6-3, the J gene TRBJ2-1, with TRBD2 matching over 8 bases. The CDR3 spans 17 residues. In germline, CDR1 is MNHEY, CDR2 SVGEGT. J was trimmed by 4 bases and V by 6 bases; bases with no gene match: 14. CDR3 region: CASSRGWSGGIYNEQFF. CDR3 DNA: TGTGCCAGCAGCCGCGGGTGGAGCGGGGGTATTTACAATGAGCAGTTCTTC.

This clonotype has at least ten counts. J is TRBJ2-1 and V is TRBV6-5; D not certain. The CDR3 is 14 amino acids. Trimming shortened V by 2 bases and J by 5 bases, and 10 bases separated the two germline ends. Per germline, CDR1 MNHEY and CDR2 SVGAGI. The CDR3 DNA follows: TGTGCCAGCAGTTACGTCGGCCCCCACAATGAGCAGTTCTTC. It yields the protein CASSYVGPHNEQFF.

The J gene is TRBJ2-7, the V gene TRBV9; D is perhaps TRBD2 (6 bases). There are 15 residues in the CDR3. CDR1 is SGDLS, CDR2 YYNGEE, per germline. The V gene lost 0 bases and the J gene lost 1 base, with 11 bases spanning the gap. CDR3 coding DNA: TGTGCCAGCAGCGTAGGGGGACTCCCATCCTACGAGCAGTACTTC. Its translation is CASSVGGLPSYEQYF.

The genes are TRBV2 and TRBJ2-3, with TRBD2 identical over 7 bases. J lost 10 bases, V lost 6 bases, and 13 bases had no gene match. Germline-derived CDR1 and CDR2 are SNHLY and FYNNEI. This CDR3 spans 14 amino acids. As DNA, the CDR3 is TGTGCCAGCAGGGCAAGCGGGACCGTGTCCCCGCAGTATTTT. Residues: CASRASGTVSPQYF.

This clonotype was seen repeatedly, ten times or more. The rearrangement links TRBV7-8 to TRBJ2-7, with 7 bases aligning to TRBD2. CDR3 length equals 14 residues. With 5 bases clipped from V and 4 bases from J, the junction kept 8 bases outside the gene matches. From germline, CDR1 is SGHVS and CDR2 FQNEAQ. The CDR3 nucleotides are TGTGCCAGCAGCAGGCCCGAGGGAGGGTACGAGCAGTACTTC. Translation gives CASSRPEGGYEQYF.

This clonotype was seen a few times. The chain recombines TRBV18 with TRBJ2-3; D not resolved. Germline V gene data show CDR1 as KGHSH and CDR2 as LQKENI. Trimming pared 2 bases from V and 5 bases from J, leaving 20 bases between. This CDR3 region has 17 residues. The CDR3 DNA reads TGTGCCAGCTCACCAGAATGGCACATAAAGGGTGGAGATACGCAGTATTTT. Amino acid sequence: CASSPEWHIKGGDTQYF.

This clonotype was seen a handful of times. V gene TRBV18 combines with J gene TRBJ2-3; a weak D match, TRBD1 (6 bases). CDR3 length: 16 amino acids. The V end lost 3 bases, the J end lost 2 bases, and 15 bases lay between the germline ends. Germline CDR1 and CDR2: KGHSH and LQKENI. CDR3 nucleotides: TGTGCCAGCTCACCGATTCCGGGACAAGTCACAGATACGCAGTATTTT. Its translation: CASSPIPGQVTDTQYF.